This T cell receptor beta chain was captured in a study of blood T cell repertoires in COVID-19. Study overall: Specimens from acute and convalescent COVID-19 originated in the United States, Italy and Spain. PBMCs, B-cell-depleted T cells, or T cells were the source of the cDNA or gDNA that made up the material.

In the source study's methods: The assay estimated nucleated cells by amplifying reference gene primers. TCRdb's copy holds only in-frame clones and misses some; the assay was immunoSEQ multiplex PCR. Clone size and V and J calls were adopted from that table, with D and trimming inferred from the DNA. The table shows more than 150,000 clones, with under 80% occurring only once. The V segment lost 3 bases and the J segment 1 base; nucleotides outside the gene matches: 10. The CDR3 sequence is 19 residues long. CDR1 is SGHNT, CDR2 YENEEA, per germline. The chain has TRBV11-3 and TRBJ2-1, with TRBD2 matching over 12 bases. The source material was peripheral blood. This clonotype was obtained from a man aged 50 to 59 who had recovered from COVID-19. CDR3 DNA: TGTGCCAGCAGCTTGACTAGCGGGAGAGGGGGGATTTCCTACAATGAGCAGTTCTTC. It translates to CASSLTSGRGGISYNEQFF. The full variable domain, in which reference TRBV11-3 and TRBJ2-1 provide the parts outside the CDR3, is EAGVVQSPRYKIIEKKQPVAFWCNPISGHNTLYWYLQNLGQGPELLIRYENEEAVDDSQLPKDRFSAERLKGVDSTLKIQPAELGDSAVYLCASSLTSGRGGISYNEQFFGPGTRLTVL.